This is a list of T cell receptor beta chains from one sample in a study of beta chain features in type 1 diabetes. Assay used: immunoSEQ multiplex PCR; TCRdb lists only in-frame clones, some missing. The profile covers hundreds of thousands of clones, with roughly 16% appearing a single time and about 0.086% taken by the ten largest. The sequenced sample was naive CD4+ T cells from blood. These receptors were collected from a man aged 18 to 29 in good health. The CDR3 runs from the conserved cysteine through the conserved F or W. A D gene is named only where the DNA matches it firmly. Clone size, where shown, is once, few, many, or a class for clones that have expanded.

size	D	V	J	CDR3	DNA
NA	TRBD2	TRBV7-3	TRBJ2-1	CASSLRTSGVLNEQFF	TGTGCCAGCAGCTTAAGGACTAGCGGGGTCCTCAATGAGCAGTTCTTC
few	TRBD1	TRBV29-1	TRBJ1-2	CSDQTGAYGYTF	TGCAGCGACCAAACAGGGGCCTATGGCTACACCTTC
few	NA	TRBV7-3	TRBJ2-2	CASSPTGLFRAGELFF	TGTGCCAGCAGCCCTACGGGACTTTTTCGTGCCGGGGAGCTGTTTTTT
NA	TRBD1	TRBV7-3	TRBJ2-2	CASSLTWDRNTGELFF	TGTGCCAGCAGCCTTACCTGGGACAGGAACACCGGGGAGCTGTTTTTT
few	NA	TRBV2	TRBJ2-4	CASFGTDTKNIQYF	TGTGCCAGCTTTGGGACGGACACCAAAAACATTCAGTACTTC
few	NA	TRBV19	TRBJ2-7	CASNPQRGVGEQYF	TGTGCCAGTAATCCCCAGAGGGGCGTCGGCGAGCAGTACTTC
NA	TRBD1	TRBV19	TRBJ1-1	CASSAQGARRTEAFF	TGTGCCAGTAGTGCCCAGGGGGCGCGCCGGACTGAAGCTTTCTTT
NA	NA	TRBV7-2	TRBJ1-1	CASSLGSGPNTEAFF	TGTGCCAGCAGCTTAGGATCGGGCCCGAACACTGAAGCTTTCTTT
few	TRBD2	TRBV15	TRBJ2-1	CATSREPGTTQFF	TGTGCCACCAGCAGAGAACCTGGGACTACTCAGTTCTTC
few	TRBD1	TRBV4-3	TRBJ1-4	CASSPPDRNEKLFF	TGCGCCAGCAGCCCCCCGGACAGGAACGAAAAACTGTTTTTT
few	TRBD1	TRBV28	TRBJ1-5	CASSPDRGSFGNQPQHF	TGTGCCAGCAGCCCCGACAGGGGGTCGTTCGGCAATCAGCCCCAGCATTTT
few	NA	TRBV28	TRBJ1-2	CAAGAYGYTF	TGTGCAGCAGGGGCCTATGGCTACACCTTC
many	NA	TRBV23-1	TRBJ1-1	CASDLNTEAFF	TGCGCCAGCGATCTGAACACTGAAGCTTTCTTT
NA	TRBD2	TRBV5-1	TRBJ2-2	CASSSLAPSGKNTGELFF	TGCGCCAGCAGCTCACTGGCCCCTAGCGGGAAGAACACCGGGGAGCTGTTTTTT
once	TRBD1	TRBV5-1	TRBJ2-7	CASSQVVTGGYEQYF	TGCGCCAGCAGTCAGGTCGTTACAGGGGGCTACGAGCAGTACTTC